Described below is a single T cell receptor (beta chain) sequence and its context. CDR1 and CDR2 from the germline V gene are SGDLS and YYNGEE. CDR3 length: 14 amino acids. Germline trimming cut 4 bases from V and 7 bases from J; bases unmatched to any gene: 9. This sample was taken from a study of blood T cell repertoires in COVID-19. On the study more broadly: The United States, Italy and Spain supplied acute and convalescent COVID-19 samples.

Per the study methods: Amplification of reference gene primers provided the estimated nucleated cell counts. Here immunoSEQ multiplex PCR was the method, and the copy in TCRdb shows in-frame clones only, minus some. V, J and clone size were drawn from that table, and D and trimming were deduced from the DNA. Among under 150,000 clones listed, around 85% were seen once. Material for sequencing was peripheral blood. This TCR was recovered from a woman aged 55-69 years with COVID-19, enrolled during active disease. This chain uses TRBV9 with TRBJ1-1, with 8 bases matching TRBD1. The CDR3 DNA is TGTGCCAGCAGCCGTGACAGGGGCAGGGATGAAGCTTTCTTT. As protein: CASSRDRGRDEAFF.